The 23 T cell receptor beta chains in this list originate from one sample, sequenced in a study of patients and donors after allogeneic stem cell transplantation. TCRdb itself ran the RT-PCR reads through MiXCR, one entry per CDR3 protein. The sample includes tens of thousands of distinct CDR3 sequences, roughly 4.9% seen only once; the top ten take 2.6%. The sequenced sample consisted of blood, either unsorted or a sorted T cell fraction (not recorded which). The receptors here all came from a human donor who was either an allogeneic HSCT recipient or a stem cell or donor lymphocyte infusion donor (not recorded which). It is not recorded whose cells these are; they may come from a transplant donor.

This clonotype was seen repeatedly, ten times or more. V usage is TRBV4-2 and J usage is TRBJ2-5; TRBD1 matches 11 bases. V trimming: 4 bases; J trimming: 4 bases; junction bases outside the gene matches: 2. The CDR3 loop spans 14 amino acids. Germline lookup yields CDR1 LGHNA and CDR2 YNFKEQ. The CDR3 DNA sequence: TGTGCCAGCAGCCCCGGACAGGGGGCAGAGACCCAGTACTTC. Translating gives CASSPGQGAETQYF.

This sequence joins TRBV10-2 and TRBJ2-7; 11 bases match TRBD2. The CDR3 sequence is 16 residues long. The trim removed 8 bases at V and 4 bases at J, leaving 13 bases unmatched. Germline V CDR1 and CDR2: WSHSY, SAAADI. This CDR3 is CASQELAGAGGYEQYF. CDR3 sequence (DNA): TGCGCCAGCCAGGAACTAGCGGGGGCCGGGGGGTACGAGCAGTACTTC.

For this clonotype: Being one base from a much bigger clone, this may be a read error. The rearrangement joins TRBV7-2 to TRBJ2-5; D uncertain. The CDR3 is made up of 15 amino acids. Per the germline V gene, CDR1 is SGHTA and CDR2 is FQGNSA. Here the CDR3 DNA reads TGTGCCAGCAACTTAGAGGTTATTTACCAAGAGACCCAGTACTTC. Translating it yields CASNLEVIYQETQYF.

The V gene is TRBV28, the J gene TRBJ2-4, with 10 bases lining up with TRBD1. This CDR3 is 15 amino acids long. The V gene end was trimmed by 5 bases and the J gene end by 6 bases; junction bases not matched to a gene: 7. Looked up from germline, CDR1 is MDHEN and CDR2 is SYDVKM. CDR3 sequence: CASSGDRGRRNIQYF. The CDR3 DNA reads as TGTGCCAGCAGTGGGGACAGGGGACGGAGAAACATTCAGTACTTC. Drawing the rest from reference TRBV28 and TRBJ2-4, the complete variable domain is DVKVTQSSRYLVKRTGEKVFLECVQDMDHENMFWYRQDPGLGLRLIYFSYDVKMKEKGDIPEGYSVSREKKERFSLILESASTNQTSMYLCASSGDRGRRNIQYFGAGTRLSVL.

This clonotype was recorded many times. CDR3 amino acids: CASFRPRETQYF. The CDR3 nucleotides read TGTGCCAGCTTTAGACCGAGGGAGACCCAGTACTTC. This sequence joins TRBV28 and TRBJ2-5, with D uncertain. This CDR3 has 12 amino acids. Trimming removed 8 bases at V and 5 bases at J, with 12 bases between. Germline V gene data show CDR1 as MDHEN and CDR2 as SYDVKM.

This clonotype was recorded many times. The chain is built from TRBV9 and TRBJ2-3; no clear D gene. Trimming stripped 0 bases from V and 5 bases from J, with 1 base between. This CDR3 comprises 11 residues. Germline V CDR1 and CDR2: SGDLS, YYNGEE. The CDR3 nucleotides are TGTGCCAGCAGCGTAGGAGATACGCAGTATTTT. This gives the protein CASSVGDTQYF.

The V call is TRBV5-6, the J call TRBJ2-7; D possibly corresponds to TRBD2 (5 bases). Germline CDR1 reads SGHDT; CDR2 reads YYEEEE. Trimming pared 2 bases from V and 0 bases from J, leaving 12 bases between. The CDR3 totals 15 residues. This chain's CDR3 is CASSFEGLDSYEQYF. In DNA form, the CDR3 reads TGTGCCAGCAGCTTTGAGGGCCTAGACTCCTACGAGCAGTACTTC.

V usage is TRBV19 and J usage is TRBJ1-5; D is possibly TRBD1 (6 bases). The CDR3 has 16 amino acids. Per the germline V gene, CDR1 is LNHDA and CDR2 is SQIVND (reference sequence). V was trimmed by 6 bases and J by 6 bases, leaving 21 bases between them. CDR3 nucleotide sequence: TGTGCCAGTAGCCGGAACGCAGGACAGTCGGGTCAGCCCCAGCATTTT. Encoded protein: CASSRNAGQSGQPQHF.

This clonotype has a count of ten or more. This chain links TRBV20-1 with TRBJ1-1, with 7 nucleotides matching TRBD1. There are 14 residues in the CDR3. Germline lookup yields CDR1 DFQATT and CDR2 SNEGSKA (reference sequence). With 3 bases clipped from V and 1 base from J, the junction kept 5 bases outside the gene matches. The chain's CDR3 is CSAREGAWNTEAFF. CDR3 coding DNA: TGCAGTGCTAGGGAGGGGGCTTGGAACACTGAAGCTTTCTTT.

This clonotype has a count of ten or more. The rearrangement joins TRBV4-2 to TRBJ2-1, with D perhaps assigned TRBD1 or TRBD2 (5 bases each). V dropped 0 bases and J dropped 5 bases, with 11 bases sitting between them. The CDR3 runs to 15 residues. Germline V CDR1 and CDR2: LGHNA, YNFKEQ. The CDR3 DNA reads TGTGCCAGCAGCCAAGACGGTAGGGGAGACAATGAGCAGTTCTTC. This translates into CASSQDGRGDNEQFF.

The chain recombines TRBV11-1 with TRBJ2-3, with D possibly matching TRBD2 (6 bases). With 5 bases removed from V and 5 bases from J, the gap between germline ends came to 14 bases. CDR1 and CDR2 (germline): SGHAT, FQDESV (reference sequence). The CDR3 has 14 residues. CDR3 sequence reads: CASSDQLAGDTQYF. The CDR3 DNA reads TGTGCCAGCAGCGACCAACTAGCCGGAGATACGCAGTATTTT.

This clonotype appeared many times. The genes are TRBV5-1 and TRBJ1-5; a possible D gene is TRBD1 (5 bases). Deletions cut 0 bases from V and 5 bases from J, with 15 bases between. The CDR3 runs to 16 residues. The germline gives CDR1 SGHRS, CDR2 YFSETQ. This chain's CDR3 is CASSLEGLNGHQPQHF. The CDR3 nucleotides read TGCGCCAGCAGCTTGGAGGGACTCAACGGCCATCAGCCCCAGCATTTT.

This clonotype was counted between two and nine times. The CDR3 loop is CATGTGTGSEKLFF. CDR3 DNA sequence: TGTGCCACGGGGACCGGGACAGGGTCTGAAAAACTGTTTTTT. V and J are TRBV10-3 and TRBJ1-4; 9 nucleotides agree with TRBD1. Trimming removed 10 bases from V and 7 bases from J; junction bases left unmatched: 10. CDR1 is ENHRY and CDR2 is SYGVKD in the germline V gene. CDR3 length equals 14 residues.

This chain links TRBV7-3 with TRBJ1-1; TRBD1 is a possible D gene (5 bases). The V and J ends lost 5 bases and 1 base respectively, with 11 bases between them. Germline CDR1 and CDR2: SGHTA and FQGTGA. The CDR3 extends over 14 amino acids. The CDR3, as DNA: TGTGCCAGCAGCCAAATCGGGGGGAACACTGAAGCTTTCTTT. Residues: CASSQIGGNTEAFF.

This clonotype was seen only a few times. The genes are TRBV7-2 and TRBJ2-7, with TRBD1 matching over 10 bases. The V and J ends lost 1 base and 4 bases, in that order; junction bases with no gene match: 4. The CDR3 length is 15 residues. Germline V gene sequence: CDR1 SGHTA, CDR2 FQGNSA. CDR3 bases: TGTGCCAGCAGCTTAGGGCCGGGACAGGGGTACGAGCAGTACTTC. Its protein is CASSLGPGQGYEQYF.

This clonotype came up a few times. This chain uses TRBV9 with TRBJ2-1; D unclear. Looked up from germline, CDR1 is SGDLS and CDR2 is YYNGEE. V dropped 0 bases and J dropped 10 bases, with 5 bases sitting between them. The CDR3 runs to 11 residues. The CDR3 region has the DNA TGTGCCAGCAGCGTAGAGGGAGAGCAGTTCTTC. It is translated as CASSVEGEQFF.

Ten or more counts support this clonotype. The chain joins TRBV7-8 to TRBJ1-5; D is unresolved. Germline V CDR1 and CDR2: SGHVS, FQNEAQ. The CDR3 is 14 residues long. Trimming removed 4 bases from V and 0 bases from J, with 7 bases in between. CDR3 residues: CASSSTDSNQPQHF. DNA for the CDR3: TGTGCCAGCAGCTCAACGGATAGCAATCAGCCCCAGCATTTT.

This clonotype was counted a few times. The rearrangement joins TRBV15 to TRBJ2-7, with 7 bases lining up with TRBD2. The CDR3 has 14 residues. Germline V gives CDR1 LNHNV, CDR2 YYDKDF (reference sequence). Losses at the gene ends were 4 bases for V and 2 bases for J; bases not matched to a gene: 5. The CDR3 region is CATSKGGSAYEQYF. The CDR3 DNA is TGTGCCACCAGCAAGGGCGGGAGCGCCTACGAGCAGTACTTC.

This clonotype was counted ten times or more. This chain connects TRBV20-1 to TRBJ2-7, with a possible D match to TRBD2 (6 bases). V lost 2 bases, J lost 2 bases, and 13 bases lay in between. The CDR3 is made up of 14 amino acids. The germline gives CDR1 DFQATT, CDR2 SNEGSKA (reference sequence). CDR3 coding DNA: TGCAGTGCTAGAACGGGACTGAGTCCCTACGAGCAGTACTTC. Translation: CSARTGLSPYEQYF.

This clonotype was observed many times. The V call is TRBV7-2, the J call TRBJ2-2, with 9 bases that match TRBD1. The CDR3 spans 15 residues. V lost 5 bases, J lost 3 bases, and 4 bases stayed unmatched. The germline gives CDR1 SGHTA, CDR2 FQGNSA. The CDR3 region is CASSTRQGDTGELFF. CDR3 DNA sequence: TGTGCCAGCAGCACAAGACAGGGGGACACCGGGGAGCTGTTTTTT.

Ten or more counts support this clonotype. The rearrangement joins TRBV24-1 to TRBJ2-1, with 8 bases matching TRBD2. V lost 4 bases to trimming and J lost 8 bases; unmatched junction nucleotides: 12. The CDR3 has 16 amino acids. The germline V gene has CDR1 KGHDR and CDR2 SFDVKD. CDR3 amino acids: CATSESRGGVLDEQFF. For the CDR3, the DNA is TGTGCCACCAGTGAGTCACGGGGGGGGGTCTTGGATGAGCAGTTCTTC.

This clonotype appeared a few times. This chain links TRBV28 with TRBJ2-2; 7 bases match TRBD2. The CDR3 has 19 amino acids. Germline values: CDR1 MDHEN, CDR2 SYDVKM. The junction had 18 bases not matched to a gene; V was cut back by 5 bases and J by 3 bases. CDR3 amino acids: CASSGDFWREYTDTGELFF. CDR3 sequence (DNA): TGTGCCAGCAGTGGGGATTTTTGGCGGGAGTATACCGACACCGGGGAGCTGTTTTTT.

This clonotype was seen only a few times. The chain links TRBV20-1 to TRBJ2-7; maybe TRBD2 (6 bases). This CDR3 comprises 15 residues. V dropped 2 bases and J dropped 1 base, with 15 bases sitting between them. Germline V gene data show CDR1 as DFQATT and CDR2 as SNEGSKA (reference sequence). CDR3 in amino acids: CSARYTAGYSYEQYF. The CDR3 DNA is TGCAGTGCTAGATACACAGCGGGTTATTCCTACGAGCAGTACTTC.